Shown below are 21 T cell receptor beta chains from a single sample sequenced in a study of a mutant IDH1 vaccine in newly diagnosed glioma. Their specific antigens are unknown. As for time point: week 5, during vaccination. Vaccinated patients received 300 ug of mutant IDH1 20-mer peptide per dose, with topical imiquimod. The assay was immunoSEQ multiplex PCR, and TCRdb's table has in-frame clones only and misses some. The data contain fewer than 40,000 clones, approximately 50% of them singletons. The source material was PBMCs, sampled from a glioma patient whose treatment included an IDH1 peptide vaccine. These receptors all come from a woman under 30 with glioma.

In its sample, this clone was seen a few times. The chain has TRBV4-3 and TRBJ2-1; D may match TRBD1 or TRBD2 (5 bases each). Looked up from germline, CDR1 is LGHNA and CDR2 is YSLEER. V was clipped by 0 bases and J by 4 bases, with 13 bases between them. The CDR3 spans 16 residues. CDR3 sequence: CASSQERDALYNEQFF. The CDR3 coding sequence is TGCGCCAGCAGCCAAGAACGGGACGCACTTTACAATGAGCAGTTCTTC.

The genes are TRBV2 and TRBJ2-7, with 7 bases matching TRBD2. This CDR3 region has 16 residues. The V and J ends lost 1 base and 4 bases, in that order; junction bases with no gene match: 10. Germline assignment: CDR1 SNHLY and CDR2 FYNNEI. The CDR3 sequence is CASSEGRAGVGYEQYF. DNA for the CDR3: TGTGCCAGCAGTGAAGGTCGTGCGGGAGTGGGTTACGAGCAGTACTTC. Full variable domain (remainder filled in from reference TRBV2 and TRBJ2-7): EPEVTQTPSHQVTQMGQEVILRCVPISNHLYFYWYRQILGQKVEFLVSFYNNEISEKSEIFDDQFSVERPDGSNFTLKIRSTKLEDSAMYFCASSEGRAGVGYEQYFGPGTRLTVT.

The V gene is TRBV7-6, the J gene TRBJ2-5; 7 nucleotides line up with TRBD1. The CDR3 is 16 residues long. CDR1 is SGHVS, CDR2 FNYEAQ, per germline. Trimming at V came to 1 base and at J to 0 bases, leaving 5 bases not matched to a gene. As DNA, the CDR3 is TGTGCCAGCAGCTTAGATAGGGACAGTTACCAAGAGACCCAGTACTTC. Translating it yields CASSLDRDSYQETQYF. The full variable domain, in which reference TRBV7-6 and TRBJ2-5 provide the parts outside the CDR3, is GAGVSQSPRYKVTKRGQDVALRCDPISGHVSLYWYRQALGQGPEFLTYFNYEAQQDKSGLPNDRFSAERPEGSISTLTIQRTEQRDSAMYRCASSLDRDSYQETQYFGPGTRLLVL.

The J gene is TRBJ2-1, the V gene TRBV7-8, with 12 positions matching TRBD2. CDR1 and CDR2 from the germline V gene are SGHVS and FQNEAQ. After removal of 5 bases from V and 5 bases from J, the junction contained 4 bases not matched to a gene. This CDR3 has 15 amino acids. CDR3 sequence (DNA): TGTGCCAGCAGCGCCCGACTAGCGGGGGACAATGAGCAGTTCTTC. It encodes CASSARLAGDNEQFF.

V gene TRBV10-3 combines with J gene TRBJ2-1; D is perhaps TRBD2 (5 bases). Germline CDR1 and CDR2: ENHRY and SYGVKD. The CDR3 consists of 11 residues. V was trimmed by 3 bases and J by 9 bases, leaving 6 bases between them. CDR3 protein: CAISDGGEQFF. The CDR3 DNA reads as TGTGCCATCAGTGATGGAGGTGAGCAGTTCTTC.

The V gene is TRBV6-6, the J gene TRBJ1-4; D gene uncertain. The germline V and J ends were trimmed by 5 bases and 0 bases, with 7 bases remaining between them. Germline values: CDR1 MNHNY, CDR2 SVGAGI (reference sequence). The CDR3 covers 14 residues. Here the CDR3 reads CASSDIATNEKLFF. In DNA form, the CDR3 reads TGTGCCAGCAGTGACATTGCAACTAATGAAAAACTGTTTTTT.

The chain couples TRBV6-1 to TRBJ2-7, with D unclear. Germline loops: CDR1 MNHNS, CDR2 SASEGT. V dropped 6 bases and J dropped 5 bases, with 17 bases sitting between them. The CDR3 extends over 14 amino acids. The chain's CDR3 is CASSKRAAINEQYF. CDR3 DNA sequence: TGTGCCAGCAGCAAACGGGCCGCGATCAACGAGCAGTACTTC.

This clone was counted a few times. The chain joins TRBV12-5 to TRBJ2-6; D gene unclear. Germline values: CDR1 LGHNT, CDR2 FRNRAP. V lost 0 bases, J lost 5 bases, and 17 bases lay in between. The CDR3 is 18 amino acids. The DNA for the CDR3 is TGTGCTAGTGGTTTGGTGACGGACCCTAGGCGGAGGGCCAACGTCCTGACTTTC. Its protein product is CASGLVTDPRRRANVLTF.

V usage is TRBV7-8 and J usage is TRBJ1-5; no definite D call. V dropped 3 bases and J dropped 9 bases, with 15 bases sitting between them. CDR3 length equals 14 residues. Germline CDR1 SGHVS, CDR2 FQNEAQ. The CDR3 DNA reads as TGTGCCAGCAGCTTGAGGCAGGAGCTGAGGCCCCAGCATTTT. This sequence encodes CASSLRQELRPQHF.

The chain is built from TRBV2 and TRBJ2-2; D is unclear. This CDR3 spans 13 amino acids. The germline V gene encodes CDR1 SNHLY and CDR2 FYNNEI. V was cut by 2 bases and J by 6 bases, with 7 bases left in between. Here the CDR3 DNA reads TGTGCCAGCAGTGAATCAGGTTCCGGGGAGCTGTTTTTT. Amino acid sequence: CASSESGSGELFF.

This clone was seen only once. J is TRBJ2-1 and V is TRBV5-5, with 9 bases fitting TRBD2. CDR1 is SGHKS and CDR2 is YYEKEE in the germline V gene (reference sequence). J gave up 1 base and V 2 bases, and 13 bases lay outside the gene matches. This CDR3 has 19 residues. CDR3 coding DNA: TGTGCCAGCAGCTTACACGATAGCGGGGGCCCAGGGTCCTACAATGAGCAGTTCTTC. It encodes CASSLHDSGGPGSYNEQFF.

The chain joins TRBV5-6 to TRBJ2-2; 9 bases line up with TRBD1. V gave up 0 bases and J gave up 4 bases; unmatched junction bases: 4. From germline, CDR1 is SGHDT and CDR2 YYEEEE. This CDR3 is 16 amino acids long. The CDR3 region is CASSLAGTGSTGELFF. The DNA of the CDR3 is TGTGCCAGCAGCTTGGCCGGGACAGGGTCCACCGGGGAGCTGTTTTTT.

CDR3 residues: CASTKFRAGELFF. CDR3 nucleotides: TGTGCCAGCACTAAGTTCAGGGCCGGGGAGCTGTTTTTT. The chain employs TRBV2 and TRBJ2-2, with a tentative D call TRBD1 (5 bases). Looked up from germline, CDR1 is SNHLY and CDR2 is FYNNEI. V lost 7 bases and J 6 bases, leaving 12 bases between the germline ends. The CDR3 is made up of 13 amino acids.

This clone was counted between two and nine times. The rearrangement links TRBV18 to TRBJ1-2, with D uncertain. The V end was cut by 2 bases, the J end by 7 bases, with 14 bases between. The CDR3 has 14 amino acids. Germline assignment: CDR1 KGHSH and CDR2 LQKENI. CDR3 bases: TGTGCCAGCTCACCAACCAGATCGGGTGGTGGCTACACCTTC. This sequence encodes CASSPTRSGGGYTF. Full variable domain (missing parts from reference TRBV18 and TRBJ1-2): NAGVMQNPRHLVRRRGQEARLRCSPMKGHSHVYWYRQLPEEGLKFMVYLQKENIIDESGMPKERFSAEFPKEGPSILRIQQVVRGDSAAYFCASSPTRSGGGYTFGSGTRLTVV.

The J gene is TRBJ2-1, the V gene TRBV6-4; no reliable D call. Per the germline V gene, CDR1 is MRHNA and CDR2 is SNTAGT. The CDR3 runs to 13 residues. Trimming took 8 bases from V and 2 from J, leaving 10 bases between them. CDR3: CASAHNTYNEQFF. CDR3 DNA sequence: TGTGCCAGCGCACACAACACCTACAATGAGCAGTTCTTC.

The genes are TRBV7-2 and TRBJ1-1, with D perhaps matching TRBD1 (5 bases). Germline CDR1 is SGHTA and CDR2 is FQGNSA. The CDR3 spans 16 residues. V was pared by 1 base and J by 1 base, with 13 bases between. CDR3 residues: CASSLVRYTGNTEAFF. Here the CDR3 DNA reads TGTGCCAGCAGCTTAGTCCGTTACACAGGGAACACTGAAGCTTTCTTT.

V is TRBV7-9 and J is TRBJ2-3; 9 bases align to TRBD2. This CDR3 contains 16 residues. V dropped 5 bases and J dropped 2; count of bases not matched to a gene: 8. Per germline, CDR1 SEHNR and CDR2 FQNEAQ (reference sequence). The CDR3 nucleotides are TGTGCCAGCAGCGCCTCCGGGACTAGCTTCACAGATACGCAGTATTTT. Its protein product is CASSASGTSFTDTQYF.

The V call is TRBV6-1, the J call TRBJ2-7; possibly TRBD2 for D (6 bases). The CDR3 runs 15 residues. V was pared by 10 bases and J by 2 bases, with 21 bases between. Germline loops: CDR1 MNHNS, CDR2 SASEGT. CDR3 sequence (DNA): TGTGCCACCTATACTACGGGGGATCTCACCTACGAGCAGTACTTC. This encodes CATYTTGDLTYEQYF.

The chain combines TRBV5-1 with TRBJ2-7, with D unresolved. V lost 3 bases, J lost 4 bases, and 17 bases lay in between. The CDR3 has 15 residues. The germline gives CDR1 SGHRS, CDR2 YFSETQ. The CDR3, as DNA: TGCGCCAGCAGCTGGTTGTCAGGAGAAATTTACGAGCAGTACTTC. Translating gives CASSWLSGEIYEQYF. Full variable domain (rest looked up from reference TRBV5-1 and TRBJ2-7): KAGVTQTPRYLIKTRGQQVTLSCSPISGHRSVSWYQQTPGQGLQFLFEYFSETQRNKGNFPGRFSGRQFSNSRSEMNVSTLELGDSALYLCASSWLSGEIYEQYFGPGTRLTVT.

This rearrangement joins TRBV28 to TRBJ1-3; D gene uncertain. The CDR3 runs 19 residues. V lost 5 bases and J 0 bases, leaving 23 bases between the germline ends. Per the germline V gene, CDR1 is MDHEN and CDR2 is SYDVKM. CDR3 bases: TGTGCCAGCAGTCCAGGCCGTTCGCGGATCTCGAGCTCTGGAAACACCATATATTTT. The encoded protein is CASSPGRSRISSSGNTIYF.

This clone was observed a handful of times. V usage is TRBV4-1 and J usage is TRBJ2-3; D perhaps matches TRBD2 (5 bases). CDR1 is MGHRA and CDR2 is YSYEKL in the germline V gene. Trimming cost V 1 base and J 4 bases, with 12 bases left between them. This CDR3 comprises 15 residues. CDR3: CASSQAERVSDTQYF. DNA of the CDR3: TGCGCCAGCAGCCAAGCGGAGAGGGTTTCAGATACGCAGTATTTT.